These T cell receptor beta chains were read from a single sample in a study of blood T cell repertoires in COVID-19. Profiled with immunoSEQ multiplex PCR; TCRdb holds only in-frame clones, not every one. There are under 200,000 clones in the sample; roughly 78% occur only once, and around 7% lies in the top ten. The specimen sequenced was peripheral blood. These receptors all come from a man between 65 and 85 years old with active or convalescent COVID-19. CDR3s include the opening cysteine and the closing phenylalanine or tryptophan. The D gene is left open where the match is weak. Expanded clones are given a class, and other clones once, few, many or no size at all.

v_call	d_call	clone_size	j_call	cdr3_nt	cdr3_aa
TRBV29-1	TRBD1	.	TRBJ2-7	TGCAGCGTTGCCCCGGGGACAGGGGGTTCATACGAGCAGTACTTC	CSVAPGTGGSYEQYF
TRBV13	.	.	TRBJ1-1	TGTGCCAGCAGCCCTCGGGGGGGGCTCACTGAAGCTTTCTTT	CASSPRGGLTEAFF
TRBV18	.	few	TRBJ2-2	TGTGCCAGCTCACCCCGACCGATTGGACTGAACACCGGGGAGCTGTTTTTT	CASSPRPIGLNTGELFF
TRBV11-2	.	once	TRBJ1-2	TGTGCCAGCAGCTGGACGATAGGGGATAACTATGGCTACACCTTC	CASSWTIGDNYGYTF
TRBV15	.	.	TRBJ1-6	TGTGCCACCAGGGATTTACAGGGAGGGACAAATTCACCCCTCCACTTT	CATRDLQGGTNSPLHF
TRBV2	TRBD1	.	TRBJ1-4	TGTGCCAGCAACCCGACAGGGCCTAAAGAAAAACTGTTTTTT	CASNPTGPKEKLFF
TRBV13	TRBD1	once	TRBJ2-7	TGTGCCAGCAGCCCTCTGGGACAGGGGGCAACATACGAGCAGTACTTC	CASSPLGQGATYEQYF
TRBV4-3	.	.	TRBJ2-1	TGCGCCAGCAGCCAAGAAGGCAGCGACTACAATGAGCAGTTCTTC	CASSQEGSDYNEQFF
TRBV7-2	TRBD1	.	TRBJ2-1	TGTGCCAGCAGCCTACAGGGGCACTACAATGAGCAGTTCTTC	CASSLQGHYNEQFF
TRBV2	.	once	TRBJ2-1	TGTGCCAGCAATGCGGGCGGATACAATGAGCAGTTCTTC	CASNAGGYNEQFF
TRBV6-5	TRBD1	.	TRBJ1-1	TGTGCCAGCCGGGACAGGTCATACACTGAAGCTTTCTTT	CASRDRSYTEAFF
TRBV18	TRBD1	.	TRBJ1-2	TGTGCCAGCTCGTCCGGGACAGACTCTTGGGGCTACACCTTC	CASSSGTDSWGYTF
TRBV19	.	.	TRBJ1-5	TGTGCCAGTAGTAGGGGCATCTATCAGCCCCAGCATTTT	CASSRGIYQPQHF
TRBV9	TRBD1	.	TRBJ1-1	TGTGCCAGCAGCGTAGGGGGACAGGGGGACACTGAAGCTTTCTTT	CASSVGGQGDTEAFF
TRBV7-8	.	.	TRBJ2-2	TGTGCCAGCAGCTTAGGGCGGGGATCCACCGGGGAGCTGTTTTTT	CASSLGRGSTGELFF
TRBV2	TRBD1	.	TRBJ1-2	TGTGCCAGCAGGTGGGACAGGGCCCTCGGGGGCTACACCTTC	CASRWDRALGGYTF
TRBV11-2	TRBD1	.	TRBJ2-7	TGTGCCAGCAGCCGCGGACAGGGTGTCGAGCAGTACTTC	CASSRGQGVEQYF
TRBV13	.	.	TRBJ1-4	TGTGCCAGCAGCTTCCACAGGGAAAAACTGTTTTTT	CASSFHREKLFF
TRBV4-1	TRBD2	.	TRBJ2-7	TGCGCCAGCAGCCAGGCATGGGAGGGGCAATGGGCCTACGAGCAGTACTTC	CASSQAWEGQWAYEQYF
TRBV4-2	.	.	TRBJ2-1	TGTGCCAGCAGCCAAGATGCTGGGGGACTCCGCAATGAGCAGTTCTTC	CASSQDAGGLRNEQFF
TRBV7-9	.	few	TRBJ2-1	TGTGCCAGCAGCTTAGCGGCGGGGGCAAACAATGAGCAGTTCTTC	CASSLAAGANNEQFF
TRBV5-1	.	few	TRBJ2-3	TGCGCCAGCAGCTTGGAGGCCTCTAGGGCAGGGGACACAGATACGCAGTATTTT	CASSLEASRAGDTDTQYF
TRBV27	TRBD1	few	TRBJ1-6	TGTGCCAGCAGGGGACAGGGCGAGAATTCACCCCTCCACTTT	CASRGQGENSPLHF
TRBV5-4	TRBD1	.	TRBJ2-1	TGTGCCAGCAGCTTTGGGGGACAGGGATCTTACAATGAGCAGTTCTTC	CASSFGGQGSYNEQFF
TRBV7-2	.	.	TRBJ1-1	TGTGCCAGCAGCTTAAACAGGGAAATGAACACTGAAGCTTTCTTT	CASSLNREMNTEAFF